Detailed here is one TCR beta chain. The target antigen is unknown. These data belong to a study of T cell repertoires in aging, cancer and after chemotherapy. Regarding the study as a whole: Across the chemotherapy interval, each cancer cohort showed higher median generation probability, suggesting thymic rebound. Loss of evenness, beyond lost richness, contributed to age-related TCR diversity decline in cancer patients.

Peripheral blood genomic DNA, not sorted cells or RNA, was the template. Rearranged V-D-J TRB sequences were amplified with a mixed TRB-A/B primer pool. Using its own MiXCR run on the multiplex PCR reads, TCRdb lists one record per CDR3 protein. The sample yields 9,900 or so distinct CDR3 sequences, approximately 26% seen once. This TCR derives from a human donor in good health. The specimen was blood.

As DNA, the CDR3 is TGTGCCAGCTCACCCCCGGGACTAGCGGGGATGTTGGAGACCCAGTACTTC. This encodes CASSPPGLAGMLETQYF. V is TRBV18 and J is TRBJ2-5, with 13 bases fitting TRBD2. CDR1 and CDR2 from the germline V gene are KGHSH and LQKENI. The CDR3 has 17 amino acids. The V gene end was trimmed by 3 bases and the J gene end by 5 bases; junction bases not matched to a gene: 9.